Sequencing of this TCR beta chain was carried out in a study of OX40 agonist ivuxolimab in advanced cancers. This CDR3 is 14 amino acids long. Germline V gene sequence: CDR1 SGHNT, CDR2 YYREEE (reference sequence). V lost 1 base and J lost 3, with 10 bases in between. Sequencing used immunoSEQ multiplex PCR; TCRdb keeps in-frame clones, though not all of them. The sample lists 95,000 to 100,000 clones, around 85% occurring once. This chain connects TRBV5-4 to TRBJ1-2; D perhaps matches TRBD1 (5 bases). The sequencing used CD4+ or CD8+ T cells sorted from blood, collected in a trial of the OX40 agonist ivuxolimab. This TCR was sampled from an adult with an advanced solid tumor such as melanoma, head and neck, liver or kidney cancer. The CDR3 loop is CASSLRQLHYGYTF. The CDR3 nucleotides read TGTGCCAGCAGCTTGAGACAGCTCCACTATGGCTACACCTTC.